This entry lists 21 T cell receptor beta chains sequenced from one sample in a study of B cell selection in AIRE deficiency (dated by TCRdb to about 2019). CD4+CD127+ cells were sorted as the conventional CD4 T cell population. Library preparation employed the immunoSEQ multiplex PCR assay. The table comes from immuneACCESS by way of TCRdb, which keeps in-frame sequences with V and J called. Part of the clones is missing from these tables; in studies checked, under half for an unresolved V gene and the rest for unknown reasons. Present in this sample are more than 25,000 clones, 95% to 96% of which were seen just once. Approximately 0.25% of the sample rests with the top ten. The source material was CD4+CD127+ conventional T cells sorted from PBMCs. All receptors derive from a human donor in good health.

This clone has a handful of counts. This rearrangement joins TRBV5-1 to TRBJ2-2, with TRBD1 identical over 7 bases. Looked up from germline, CDR1 is SGHRS and CDR2 is YFSETQ. The CDR3 covers 14 residues. Trimming removed 6 bases from V and 6 bases from J; junction bases left unmatched: 8. CDR3 region: CASTKKQGPGELFF. The DNA for the CDR3 is TGCGCCAGCACCAAAAAACAGGGGCCCGGGGAGCTGTTTTTT. Looking up the rest from reference TRBV5-1 and TRBJ2-2 gives the full variable domain: KAGVTQTPRYLIKTRGQQVTLSCSPISGHRSVSWYQQTPGQGLQFLFEYFSETQRNKGNFPGRFSGRQFSNSRSEMNVSTLELGDSALYLCASTKKQGPGELFFGEGSRLTVL.

For this clone: The sample holds other DNA sequences that translate to the same CDR3. V is TRBV5-1 and J is TRBJ2-2; 8 bases align to TRBD2. From germline, CDR1 is SGHRS and CDR2 YFSETQ. The CDR3 runs to 17 residues. Unmatched junction bases numbered 13, after V lost 5 bases and J lost 4 bases. The CDR3, as DNA: TGCGCCAGCAGTCCTATGGCGGGAGGAGGTAGCACCGGGGAGCTGTTTTTT. It translates to CASSPMAGGGSTGELFF.

The chain is built from TRBV6-5 and TRBJ1-1; D is unclear. V lost 5 bases and J 2 bases, leaving 9 bases between the germline ends. The CDR3 is 13 residues long. Germline V lookup: CDR1 MNHEY, CDR2 SVGAGI. CDR3 DNA sequence: TGTGCCAGCAGTCGGAGCACAAACACTGAAGCTTTCTTT. Translation: CASSRSTNTEAFF.

In DNA form, the CDR3 reads TGTGCCAGCAGCTCCAGGACTAGCGGGGGGGCGCAGTATTTT. Encoded protein: CASSSRTSGGAQYF. The rearrangement uses TRBV7-2 and TRBJ2-3; 15 bases are shared with TRBD2. Losses at the gene ends were 4 bases for V and 10 bases for J; bases not matched to a gene: 3. CDR3 length: 14 residues. From germline, CDR1 is SGHTA and CDR2 FQGNSA. The full variable domain, its missing parts supplied by reference TRBV7-2 and TRBJ2-3, is GAGVSQSPSNKVTEKGKDVELRCDPISGHTALYWYRQSLGQGLEFLIYFQGNSAPDKSGLPSDRFSAERTGGSVSTLTIQRTQQEDSAVYLCASSSRTSGGAQYFGPGTRLTVL.

The V gene is TRBV7-7, the J gene TRBJ2-2, with 7 bases that match TRBD2. There are 15 residues in the CDR3. Germline values: CDR1 SSHAT, CDR2 FNYEAQ (reference sequence). With V trimmed by 2 bases and J by 5 bases, 5 bases remained unmatched. The CDR3 sequence: CASSLSREGTGELFF. CDR3 DNA sequence: TGTGCCAGCAGCTTATCCAGGGAGGGGACCGGGGAGCTGTTTTTT.

J is TRBJ2-5 and V is TRBV5-5, with D unresolved. V was cut by 4 bases and J by 6 bases, with 7 bases left in between. Germline assignment: CDR1 SGHKS and CDR2 YYEKEE (reference sequence). This CDR3 has 11 amino acids. CDR3: CASSPEQTQYF. The CDR3 DNA reads TGTGCCAGCAGCCCCGAGCAGACCCAGTACTTC.

V and J are TRBV7-3 and TRBJ2-1; 10 nucleotides line up with TRBD2. Germline V CDR1 and CDR2: SGHTA, FQGTGA. Losses at the gene ends were 2 bases for V and 10 bases for J; bases not matched to a gene: 11. The CDR3 contains 16 residues. The CDR3 loop is CASSLRTSGRAREQFF. CDR3 sequence (DNA): TGTGCCAGCAGCTTACGGACGAGCGGGAGGGCCCGGGAGCAGTTCTTC. The entire variable domain, with the rest obtained from reference TRBV7-3 and TRBJ2-1, is as follows: GAGVSQTPSNKVTEKGKYVELRCDPISGHTALYWYRQSLGQGPEFLIYFQGTGAADDSGLPNDRFFAVRPEGSVSTLKIQRTERGDSAVYLCASSLRTSGRAREQFFGPGTRLTVL.

In DNA form, the CDR3 reads TGTGCCAGCAGCTTAGTTGGCGGGGGGTACGAGCAGTACTTC. This encodes CASSLVGGGYEQYF. The gene calls are TRBV7-2 and TRBJ2-7; 8 nucleotides agree with TRBD2. CDR1 and CDR2 from the germline V gene are SGHTA and FQGNSA. This CDR3 is built from 14 residues. V was pared by 1 base and J by 4 bases, with 3 bases of the junction left unmatched.

CDR3 region: CASSPGLSYQETQYF. As DNA, the CDR3 is TGTGCCAGCTCACCAGGCCTATCTTACCAAGAGACCCAGTACTTC. The chain carries TRBV18 and TRBJ2-5; D unresolved. The CDR3 consists of 15 residues. Germline loops: CDR1 KGHSH, CDR2 LQKENI. V was cut by 2 bases and J by 0 bases, with 10 bases left in between.

CDR3 loop: CAIRGTSGDNEQFF. The CDR3 DNA reads as TGTGCCATCAGAGGGACTAGCGGAGACAATGAGCAGTTCTTC. The rearrangement links TRBV10-3 to TRBJ2-1; the match to TRBD2 covers 11 bases. The CDR3 sequence is 14 residues long. CDR1 is ENHRY and CDR2 is SYGVKD in the germline V gene. V lost 6 bases and J lost 5; bases outside the gene matches: 3.

V is TRBV19 and J is TRBJ2-7; TRBD1 might be the D (6 bases). The CDR3 loop spans 14 amino acids. The V end was cut by 4 bases, the J end by 2 bases, with 12 bases between. The germline V gene has CDR1 LNHDA and CDR2 SQIVND (reference sequence). The CDR3 loop is CASSTTDRPYEQYF. For the CDR3, the DNA is TGTGCCAGTAGTACTACGGACAGACCCTACGAGCAGTACTTC.

J is TRBJ2-1 and V is TRBV5-1; 11 bases fit TRBD2. Germline V gene data show CDR1 as SGHRS and CDR2 as YFSETQ. V lost 3 bases and J lost 7; bases outside the gene matches: 3. The CDR3 runs to 14 residues. The CDR3, as DNA: TGCGCCAGCAGCTCCGGGACTAGCGGAAATGAGCAGTTCTTC. It is translated as CASSSGTSGNEQFF. The whole variable domain, filled in from reference TRBV5-1 and TRBJ2-1, reads KAGVTQTPRYLIKTRGQQVTLSCSPISGHRSVSWYQQTPGQGLQFLFEYFSETQRNKGNFPGRFSGRQFSNSRSEMNVSTLELGDSALYLCASSSGTSGNEQFFGPGTRLTVL.

The V and J genes are TRBV12-5 and TRBJ2-7, with 11 bases matching TRBD1. V was clipped by 2 bases and J by 2 bases; unmatched bases: 14. CDR1 and CDR2 (germline): LGHNT, FRNRAP. The CDR3 is 19 amino acids. CDR3 DNA: TGTGCTAGTGGTTTGTGGACAGGGGGCGCCCGGGGGGGGCCCTACGAGCAGTACTTC. Protein: CASGLWTGGARGGPYEQYF.

This chain uses TRBV30 with TRBJ2-7; D remains unclear. V dropped 3 bases and J dropped 11 bases, with 20 bases sitting between them. Per the germline V gene, CDR1 is GTSNPN and CDR2 is SVGIG (reference sequence). The length of the CDR3 is 13 residues. The CDR3 DNA is TGTGCCTGGAGCGTAGACTCGGTAGGGTCGGAGTACTTC. The encoded protein is CAWSVDSVGSEYF.

This chain links TRBV7-6 with TRBJ2-1; 7 bases agree with TRBD2. The CDR3 consists of 14 residues. V lost 3 bases to trimming and J lost 6 bases; unmatched junction nucleotides: 5. CDR1 and CDR2 from the germline V gene are SGHVS and FNYEAQ. The CDR3 DNA is TGTGCCAGCAGCTTCCGTGGGGGGGGCAATGAGCAGTTCTTC. It encodes CASSFRGGGNEQFF. Filled out from reference TRBV7-6 and TRBJ2-1, the complete variable domain reads GAGVSQSPRYKVTKRGQDVALRCDPISGHVSLYWYRQALGQGPEFLTYFNYEAQQDKSGLPNDRFSAERPEGSISTLTIQRTEQRDSAMYRCASSFRGGGNEQFFGPGTRLTVL.

The chain employs TRBV25-1 and TRBJ2-1, with 12 bases lining up with TRBD2. The V and J ends lost 5 bases and 3 bases, in that order; junction bases with no gene match: 11. CDR3 size: 18 residues. Germline V lookup: CDR1 MGHDK, CDR2 SYGVNS. The CDR3 bases are TGTGCCAGCAGTAGGGCCCGGACTAGCGGGGACCACTACAATGAGCAGTTCTTC. Its protein is CASSRARTSGDHYNEQFF.

A few counts support this clone. The V call is TRBV7-6, the J call TRBJ2-5, with D unresolved. The germline V gene has CDR1 SGHVS and CDR2 FNYEAQ. The CDR3 has 19 residues. V was pared by 0 bases and J by 1 base, with 21 bases between. The CDR3 loop reads CASSLARWPYENLQETQYF. CDR3 bases: TGTGCCAGCAGCTTAGCGCGGTGGCCGTATGAAAACCTCCAAGAGACCCAGTACTTC.

V is TRBV6-1 and J is TRBJ1-4; D gene uncertain. CDR3 size: 13 residues. V lost 3 bases and J 1 base, leaving 3 bases between the germline ends. Per the germline V gene, CDR1 is MNHNS and CDR2 is SASEGT. CDR3 in amino acids: CASSDRTNEKLFF. DNA for the CDR3: TGTGCCAGCAGTGACAGAACTAATGAAAAACTGTTTTTT.

A single count supports this clone. A junction boundary mismatches the germline segment, possibly from a read error. The chain uses TRBV7-7 and TRBJ2-1, with TRBD2 matching 12 bases. CDR1 is SSHAT and CDR2 is FNYEAQ in the germline V gene (reference sequence). The CDR3 consists of 14 residues. CDR3 DNA sequence: TGTGCCAGCAGCCTAGCGGGGGGGCGCCATGAGCAGTTCTTC. It specifies CASSLAGGRHEQFF.

The rearrangement joins TRBV11-2 to TRBJ2-7, with 10 bases lining up with TRBD2. Germline-derived CDR1 and CDR2 are SGHAT and FQNNGV. V shed 4 bases and J 0 bases; nucleotides not matched to a gene: 9. The CDR3 covers 17 residues. The CDR3 loop reads CASSSRILAGSSYEQYF. The CDR3 nucleotides read TGTGCCAGCAGCTCCCGGATACTAGCGGGGAGCTCCTACGAGCAGTACTTC.

This clone came up a few times. This chain joins TRBV30 and TRBJ1-5; D possibly corresponds to TRBD1 (6 bases). This CDR3 contains 13 residues. Trimming stripped 1 base from V and 6 bases from J, with 10 bases between. Germline CDR1 GTSNPN, CDR2 SVGIG (reference sequence). CDR3 amino acids: CAWSDRVSQPQHF. For the CDR3, the DNA is TGTGCCTGGAGTGACAGGGTGAGTCAGCCCCAGCATTTT.